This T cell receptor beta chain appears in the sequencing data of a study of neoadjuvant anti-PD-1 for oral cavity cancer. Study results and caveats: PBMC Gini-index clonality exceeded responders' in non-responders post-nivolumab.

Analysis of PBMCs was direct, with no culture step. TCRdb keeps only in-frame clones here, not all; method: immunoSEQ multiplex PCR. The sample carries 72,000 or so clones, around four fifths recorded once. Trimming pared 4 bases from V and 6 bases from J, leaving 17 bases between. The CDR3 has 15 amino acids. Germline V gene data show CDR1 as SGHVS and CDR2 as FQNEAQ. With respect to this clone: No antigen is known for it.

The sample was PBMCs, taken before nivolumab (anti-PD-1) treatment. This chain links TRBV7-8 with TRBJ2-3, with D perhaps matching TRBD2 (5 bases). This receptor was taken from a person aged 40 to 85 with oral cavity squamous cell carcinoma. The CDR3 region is CASSSSGRGMDTQYF. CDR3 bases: TGTGCCAGCAGCTCAAGTGGACGGGGAATGGATACGCAGTATTTT.